This T cell receptor beta chain was documented in a study of blood T cell repertoires in COVID-19. V shed 5 bases and J 0 bases; nucleotides not matched to a gene: 5. Looked up from germline, CDR1 is SGHTS and CDR2 is YDEGEE. This CDR3 comprises 15 residues. Repertoires were generated with immunoSEQ multiplex PCR, while TCRdb's copy carries only in-frame clones and drops some. The repertoire has about 130,000 clones, approximately 81% of them found once; the top ten carry under 15%. The chain carries TRBV5-8 and TRBJ1-1; TRBD1 matches at 9 bases. The origin of this receptor is a woman in her 30s who had recovered from COVID-19. Source material: peripheral blood. The CDR3 DNA sequence: TGTGCCAGCAGACATCGGACAGGGGTGAACACTGAAGCTTTCTTT. Its translation: CASRHRTGVNTEAFF.